These 17 T cell receptor beta chains originate from one sample sequenced in a study of cytomegalovirus exposure and HLA in healthy donors. This PCR relied on a set of 60 Vbeta primers and 13 Jbeta primers. Libraries were prepared by immunoSEQ multiplex PCR; TCRdb keeps only in-frame clonotypes and omits some of them. The table shows fewer than 130,000 clones, with 76% occurring only once. The sample comprised PBMCs. The receptors stem from a man aged 30-40 years in good health and CMV-seropositive.

This chain links TRBV28 with TRBJ1-2, with TRBD1 identical over 7 bases. Germline CDR1 MDHEN, CDR2 SYDVKM. The V and J ends lost 6 bases and 7 bases, in that order; junction bases with no gene match: 8. The CDR3 loop spans 13 amino acids. The chain's CDR3 is CASRVTGAGGYTF. The DNA for the CDR3 is TGTGCCAGCAGGGTCACAGGGGCAGGTGGCTACACCTTC.

The rearrangement links TRBV10-1 to TRBJ2-1, with a weak D call TRBD2 (5 bases). This CDR3 region has 14 residues. V was cut by 1 base and J by 5 bases, with 9 bases left in between. Germline V gives CDR1 WNHNN, CDR2 SYGVQD (reference sequence). The CDR3 nucleotides are TGCGCCAGCAGTGAGTACTCGCGGGACAATGAGCAGTTCTTC. Protein: CASSEYSRDNEQFF.

V and J are TRBV4-1 and TRBJ2-7, with a possible D match to TRBD1 (6 bases). The CDR3 has 16 amino acids. The V end was cut by 5 bases, the J end by 3 bases, with 20 bases between. Looked up from germline, CDR1 is MGHRA and CDR2 is YSYEKL. The CDR3 nucleotides read TGCGCCAGCAGCTTAGAGGGAAACAGGGCCGGCTACGAGCAGTACTTC. It is translated as CASSLEGNRAGYEQYF.

V is TRBV5-4 and J is TRBJ2-7, with 9 bases aligning to TRBD1. There are 15 residues in the CDR3. V was clipped by 1 base and J by 6 bases; unmatched bases: 8. Germline-derived CDR1 and CDR2 are SGHNT and YYREEE (reference sequence). In DNA, the CDR3 is TGTGCCAGCAGCTTGACGGGACAGGGTGTAGGCGAGCAGTACTTC. Residues: CASSLTGQGVGEQYF.

V gene TRBV15 combines with J gene TRBJ1-2; 7 positions agree with TRBD1. There are 13 residues in the CDR3. Germline values: CDR1 LNHNV, CDR2 YYDKDF (reference sequence). J gave up 6 bases and V 5 bases, and 6 bases lay outside the gene matches. This chain's CDR3 is CATSGDSFDGYTF. Written as DNA, the CDR3 is TGTGCCACCAGCGGGGACAGTTTTGATGGCTACACCTTC.

The chain has TRBV5-1 and TRBJ1-2; possibly TRBD1 for D (6 bases). Germline V gene lookup returns CDR1 SGHRS and CDR2 YFSETQ. This CDR3 spans 13 amino acids. Trimming took off 0 bases at V and 3 bases at J, with 6 bases between the two ends. CDR3 loop: CASSLGTDYGYTF. The CDR3 bases are TGCGCCAGCAGCTTGGGGACAGACTATGGCTACACCTTC.

CDR3 coding DNA: TGTGCCATCAGCGGGACTAGCGGGGGGGCCACAGATACGCAGTATTTT. Residues: CAISGTSGGATDTQYF. This chain links TRBV10-3 with TRBJ2-3, with 16 bases identical to TRBD2. The CDR3 runs 16 residues. Germline V gene lookup returns CDR1 ENHRY and CDR2 SYGVKD. Trimming cost V 6 bases and J 2 bases; bases outside gene matches: 2.

This chain uses TRBV5-1 with TRBJ1-1, with 7 bases matching TRBD1. This CDR3 region has 16 residues. J was trimmed by 2 bases and V by 3 bases; bases with no gene match: 10. Germline V gene lookup returns CDR1 SGHRS and CDR2 YFSETQ. The CDR3 bases are TGCGCCAGCAGCTGGCCTTTTCAGGGGGTAAACACTGAAGCTTTCTTT. This gives the protein CASSWPFQGVNTEAFF.

This clone was detected a few times. This chain connects TRBV6-5 to TRBJ2-1, with 8 bases that match TRBD1. The CDR3 is 14 residues long. The J segment lost 2 bases and the V segment lost 7 bases, leaving 4 bases of the junction unmatched. Germline lookup yields CDR1 MNHEY and CDR2 SVGAGI. The CDR3 bases are TGTGCCAGCACCCAGGGGGCCACCTACAATGAGCAGTTCTTC. The encoded protein is CASTQGATYNEQFF.

This clone was observed once. This rearrangement joins TRBV6-1 to TRBJ1-3; maybe TRBD1 (6 bases). CDR3 size: 15 residues. Deletions cut 1 base from V and 3 bases from J, with 10 bases between. The germline gives CDR1 MNHNS, CDR2 SASEGT. The CDR3 protein is CASSEGQGRGNTIYF. DNA for the CDR3: TGTGCCAGCAGTGAAGGTCAGGGGCGTGGAAACACCATATATTTT.

The chain uses TRBV29-1 and TRBJ1-2, with D unclear. The germline V and J ends were trimmed by 1 base and 5 bases, with 5 bases remaining between them. CDR1 SQVTM and CDR2 ANQGSEA come from the germline V gene. The CDR3 sequence is 11 residues long. CDR3 protein: CSVEGPYGYTF. For the CDR3, the DNA is TGCAGCGTTGAAGGTCCATATGGCTACACCTTC.

The chain has TRBV11-2 and TRBJ1-2; 9 positions match TRBD1. This CDR3 region has 14 residues. Germline loops: CDR1 SGHAT, CDR2 FQNNGV. V lost 5 bases to trimming and J lost 4 bases; unmatched junction nucleotides: 5. The CDR3 coding sequence is TGTGCCAGCAGCGAGTGGGGACAGGGCTATGGCTACACCTTC. The encoded protein is CASSEWGQGYGYTF.

In this sample, this clone turned up once. The genes are TRBV2 and TRBJ1-1; TRBD1 is a possible D gene (5 bases). V lost 3 bases to trimming and J lost 0 bases, with 14 bases between them. The germline V gene encodes CDR1 SNHLY and CDR2 FYNNEI. CDR3 size: 16 residues. This CDR3 reads CASSDGGESMNTEAFF. DNA of the CDR3: TGTGCCAGCAGTGACGGGGGGGAGTCGATGAACACTGAAGCTTTCTTT. Supplemented by reference TRBV2 and TRBJ1-1, the full variable domain reads EPEVTQTPSHQVTQMGQEVILRCVPISNHLYFYWYRQILGQKVEFLVSFYNNEISEKSEIFDDQFSVERPDGSNFTLKIRSTKLEDSAMYFCASSDGGESMNTEAFFGQGTRLTVV.

The rearrangement uses TRBV14 and TRBJ1-3, with 7 bases matching TRBD1. The germline gives CDR1 SGHDN, CDR2 FVKESK. The CDR3 is 19 amino acids. Trimming at V came to 0 bases and at J to 2 bases, leaving 13 bases not matched to a gene. CDR3 coding DNA: TGTGCCAGCAGCCAAGAGACAGGGTTTGGTGGCTGGCCTGGAAACACCATATATTTT. Its translation is CASSQETGFGGWPGNTIYF. Full variable domain (rest looked up from reference TRBV14 and TRBJ1-3): EAGVTQFPSHSVIEKGQTVTLRCDPISGHDNLYWYRRVMGKEIKFLLHFVKESKQDESGMPNNRFLAERTGGTYSTLKVQPAELEDSGVYFCASSQETGFGGWPGNTIYFGEGSWLTVV.

This clone was detected a few times. The V call is TRBV4-3, the J call TRBJ2-3, with 9 bases lining up with TRBD1. CDR3 length: 16 residues. The J segment lost 3 bases and the V segment lost 3 bases, leaving 7 bases of the junction unmatched. Germline V gene data show CDR1 as LGHNA and CDR2 as YSLEER. DNA for the CDR3: TGCGCCAGCAGCCAGGGGGCGGACAGGGGTACAGATACGCAGTATTTT. Its protein is CASSQGADRGTDTQYF.

This clone was seen more than once but under ten times. This sequence joins TRBV28 and TRBJ2-6; D might be TRBD2 (6 bases). Germline values: CDR1 MDHEN, CDR2 SYDVKM. The length of the CDR3 is 18 residues. Trimming took 4 bases from V and 1 from J, leaving 17 bases between them. The CDR3 DNA follows: TGTGCCAGCAGTTCTTTCGGGGGAAGTTCGTCTGGGGCCAACGTCCTGACTTTC. Its translation is CASSSFGGSSSGANVLTF.

This sequence joins TRBV7-8 and TRBJ2-3, with 13 bases identical to TRBD2. J gave up 4 bases and V 0 bases, and 16 bases lay outside the gene matches. This CDR3 is 21 amino acids long. The V gene's germline CDR1 is SGHVS and CDR2 FQNEAQ. The CDR3 is CASSLAFLVLAGGLESDTQYF. DNA for the CDR3: TGTGCCAGCAGCTTAGCGTTTCTCGTACTAGCGGGGGGGCTGGAATCAGATACGCAGTATTTT. Full variable domain (outside the CDR3, taken from reference TRBV7-8 and TRBJ2-3): GAGVSQSPRYKVAKRGQDVALRCDPISGHVSLFWYQQALGQGPEFLTYFQNEAQLDKSGLPSDRFFAERPEGSVSTLKIQRTQQEDSAVYLCASSLAFLVLAGGLESDTQYFGPGTRLTVL.